This T cell receptor (beta chain) comes out of a study of CD8 T cells in ankylosing spondylitis. A few counts support this clonotype. The antigen is undetermined. Quantitative 5'-RACE with molecular barcodes generated TCR beta libraries. Via MiXCR, TCRdb re-called the 5' RACE reads, giving one row per CDR3 protein. The repertoire consists of 150,000 or so distinct CDR3 sequences, with around 9.6% occurring once and the leading ten covering about 16%. Study conclusions and caveats: Disease-linked clones, CD8+, were relatively rare in peripheral blood. According to the report, clones linked to the disease were significantly enriched in matched synovial fluid samples taken from ankylosing spondylitis patients. Typical of ankylosing spondylitis blood, it appeared, was a TCR beta motif of eight highly homologous variants.

The CDR3 is made up of 15 amino acids. Germline V gene sequence: CDR1 LGHNA, CDR2 YSLEER. With 0 bases removed from V and 5 bases from J, the gap between germline ends came to 11 bases. The chain employs TRBV4-3 and TRBJ1-5; D is perhaps TRBD1 (5 bases). The clonotype originates from a female donor with ankylosing spondylitis or in good health (not recorded which). Specimen: blood, either unsorted or a sorted T cell fraction (not recorded which). CDR3 DNA: TGCGCCAGCAGCCAAGATTGGCAGGGCTATCAGCCCCAGCATTTT. Its protein is CASSQDWQGYQPQHF.